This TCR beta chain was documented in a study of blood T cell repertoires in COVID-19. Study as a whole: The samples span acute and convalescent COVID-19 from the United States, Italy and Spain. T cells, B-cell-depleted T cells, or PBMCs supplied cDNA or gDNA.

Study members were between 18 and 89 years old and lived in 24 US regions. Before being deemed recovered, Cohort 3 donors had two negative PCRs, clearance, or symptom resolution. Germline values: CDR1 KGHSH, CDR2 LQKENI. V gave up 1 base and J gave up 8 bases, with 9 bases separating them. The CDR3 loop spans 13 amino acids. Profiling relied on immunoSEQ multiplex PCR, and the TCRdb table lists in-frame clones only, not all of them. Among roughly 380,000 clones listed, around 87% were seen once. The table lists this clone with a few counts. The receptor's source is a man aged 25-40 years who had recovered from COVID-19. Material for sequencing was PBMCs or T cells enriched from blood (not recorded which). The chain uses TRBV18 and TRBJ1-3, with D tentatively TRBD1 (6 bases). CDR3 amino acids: CASSPRTVDTIYF. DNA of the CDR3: TGTGCCAGCTCACCACGGACAGTCGACACCATATATTTT.